This T cell receptor beta chain was profiled in a study of CD8 T cells in ankylosing spondylitis. Per the germline V gene, CDR1 is SEHNR and CDR2 is FQNEAQ (reference sequence). The CDR3 length is 14 residues. The V end was cut by 2 bases, the J end by 5 bases, with 12 bases between. In its sample, this clonotype was seen a few times. Its specificity is unknown. TCRdb reprocessed the 5' RACE reads with MiXCR, giving one entry per CDR3 protein. The sample lists almost 400,000 distinct CDR3 sequences, approximately 20% seen once, with roughly 16% in the top ten. Study-level points and caveats: A motif in TCR beta, a set of roughly eight highly homologous variants, appeared characteristic of ankylosing spondylitis blood. Reportedly, significant enrichment of disease-linked clones occurred in matched ankylosing spondylitis synovial fluid. Some motif variants were previously reported in reactive arthritis synovial fluid and blood. Disease-linked clones, CD8+, were relatively rare in peripheral blood.

This chain uses TRBV7-9 with TRBJ1-1; D is ambiguous. Sequences were obtained from blood, either unsorted or a sorted T cell fraction (not recorded which). The sequence derives from a male donor with ankylosing spondylitis. Here the CDR3 reads CASSLMGYSTEAFF. The CDR3 DNA is TGTGCCAGCAGCTTAATGGGGTATAGTACTGAAGCTTTCTTT.